This T cell receptor (beta chain) was retrieved from a study of shared clonotypes between healthy human individuals. TCRdb's table, derived via immunoSEQ multiplex PCR, lists solely in-frame clones and lacks some. The sample has approximately 2,000,000 clones, about 94% seen once. CD8 cells classed as naive were CD45RO-negative and positively selected for CCR7, excluding terminally differentiated effector memory CD45RA+ cells. CDR3 size: 15 residues. V lost 4 bases, J lost 2 bases, and 8 bases stayed unmatched. CDR1 is SGHKS, CDR2 YYEKEE, per germline (reference sequence). This TCR derives from a man aged 18-30 years in good health. Some clones in this sample may be carry-over from other donors' samples. This chain uses TRBV5-5 with TRBJ2-7, with TRBD1 identical over 8 bases. The sequenced sample was naive CD8+ T cells from PBMCs. DNA of the CDR3: TGTGCCAGCAGCCCGACAGGGGCAAGAGCCTACGAGCAGTACTTC. It is translated as CASSPTGARAYEQYF. Full variable domain (outside the CDR3, taken from reference TRBV5-5 and TRBJ2-7): DAGVTQSPTHLIKTRGQQVTLRCSPISGHKSVSWYQQVLGQGPQFIFQYYEKEERGRGNFPDRFSARQFPNYSSELNVNALLLGDSALYLCASSPTGARAYEQYFGPGTRLTVT.